Presented here are 21 T cell receptor beta chains from one specimen sequenced in a study of blood T cell repertoires in COVID-19. TCRdb's table, derived via immunoSEQ multiplex PCR, lists solely in-frame clones and lacks some. Of 250,000 to 300,000 clones listed, approximately 89% are singletons. The sample taken for sequencing was PBMCs or T cells enriched from blood (not recorded which). The receptors were gathered from an older woman who had recovered from COVID-19.

The chain carries TRBV11-3 and TRBJ2-7; D is possibly TRBD2 (6 bases). Germline CDR1 SGHNT, CDR2 YENEEA. The CDR3 has 11 residues. The V and J ends lost 8 bases and 5 bases respectively, with 10 bases between them. The CDR3 nucleotides read TGTGCCAGCGGGCGCGGGAACGAGCAGTACTTC. This gives the protein CASGRGNEQYF.

The chain recombines TRBV13 with TRBJ2-3; 9 positions agree with TRBD2. V shed 1 base and J 4 bases; nucleotides not matched to a gene: 6. In germline, CDR1 is PRHDT, CDR2 FYEKMQ (reference sequence). There are 16 residues in the CDR3. The CDR3: CASSLVLAGGADTQYF. The CDR3 DNA follows: TGTGCCAGCAGCTTAGTACTAGCGGGTGGCGCAGATACGCAGTATTTT.

The chain is built from TRBV3-1 (or the pseudogene TRBV3-2) and TRBJ1-1; D is undetermined. The CDR3 runs to 14 residues. In germline, CDR1 is LGHDT, CDR2 YNNKEL (reference sequence). V was shortened by 4 bases and J by 0 bases, with 9 bases between the two germline ends. Here the CDR3 reads CASSPTFLNTEAFF. The DNA for the CDR3 is TGTGCCAGCAGCCCGACATTTTTGAACACTGAAGCTTTCTTT.

J is TRBJ1-1 and V is TRBV19; a weak D match, TRBD1 (5 bases). The CDR3 is made up of 14 amino acids. Deletions cut 4 bases from V and 4 bases from J, with 13 bases between. In germline, CDR1 is LNHDA, CDR2 SQIVND (reference sequence). CDR3 in amino acids: CASSTRRGSTEAFF. CDR3 DNA sequence: TGTGCCAGTAGTACTCGCCGGGGGAGCACTGAAGCTTTCTTT.

The rearrangement uses TRBV5-1 and TRBJ2-7; a possible D gene is TRBD1 (5 bases). This CDR3 contains 16 residues. Germline CDR1 reads SGHRS; CDR2 reads YFSETQ. V was cut by 4 bases and J by 4 bases, with 21 bases left in between. CDR3 sequence reads: CASSPPEGVVTYEQYF. In DNA form, the CDR3 reads TGCGCCAGCAGCCCCCCTGAAGGGGTTGTTACTTACGAGCAGTACTTC.

This sequence joins TRBV29-1 and TRBJ2-2, with 12 bases that match TRBD2. From germline, CDR1 is SQVTM and CDR2 ANQGSEA. Trimming at V came to 5 bases and at J to 0 bases, leaving 1 base not matched to a gene. The CDR3 spans 15 residues. CDR3 in DNA: TGCAGCGTTCGACTAGCGGGAGCGAACACCGGGGAGCTGTTTTTT. As protein: CSVRLAGANTGELFF.

The chain carries TRBV11-2 and TRBJ2-5; possible D gene TRBD1, 6 bases. Deletions cut 5 bases from V and 2 bases from J, with 12 bases between. Germline V CDR1 and CDR2: SGHAT, FQNNGV. The CDR3 covers 14 residues. The CDR3 bases are TGTGCCAGCAGCCTATGGACAGAGCAAGAGACCCAGTACTTC. It specifies CASSLWTEQETQYF.

The V call is TRBV19, the J call TRBJ2-2, with a tentative D call TRBD2 (5 bases). Germline V gene lookup returns CDR1 LNHDA and CDR2 SQIVND (reference sequence). The CDR3 is 14 residues long. V was pared by 5 bases and J by 5 bases, with 12 bases between. CDR3 sequence (DNA): TGTGCCAGTAGTTTGGCGGGTAGGACCGGGGAGCTGTTTTTT. Protein: CASSLAGRTGELFF.

This chain joins TRBV25-1 and TRBJ2-1; 11 nucleotides match TRBD2. The CDR3 length is 16 residues. The germline gives CDR1 MGHDK, CDR2 SYGVNS. V dropped 2 bases and J dropped 4; count of bases not matched to a gene: 4. The CDR3 protein is CASSELAGGIYNEQFF. As DNA, the CDR3 is TGTGCCAGCAGTGAACTAGCGGGGGGAATTTACAATGAGCAGTTCTTC.

V is TRBV7-9 and J is TRBJ2-3, with D possibly TRBD2 on 5 matching bases. The V and J ends lost 2 bases and 6 bases respectively, with 6 bases between them. The length of the CDR3 is 12 residues. Germline V CDR1 and CDR2: SEHNR, FQNEAQ (reference sequence). CDR3 protein: CASSLTGDTQYF. The CDR3 nucleotides are TGTGCCAGCAGCTTAACGGGGGATACGCAGTATTTT. Supplemented by reference TRBV7-9 and TRBJ2-3, the full variable domain reads DTGVSQNPRHKITKRGQNVTFRCDPISEHNRLYWYRQTLGQGPEFLTYFQNEAQLEKSRLLSDRFSAERPKGSFSTLEIQRTEQGDSAMYLCASSLTGDTQYFGPGTRLTVL.

The rearrangement uses TRBV7-2 and TRBJ2-7; D is ambiguous. CDR3 length: 13 amino acids. The germline CDR1 and CDR2 sequences are SGHTA and FQGNSA. Trimming removed 4 bases from V and 1 base from J, with 8 bases in between. The CDR3 bases are TGTGCCAGCAGCTCGCAGATGTCCTACGAGCAGTACTTC. This encodes CASSSQMSYEQYF.

This clone has only one observation. The genes are TRBV10-3 and TRBJ1-1, with TRBD1 identical over 8 bases. Germline V lookup: CDR1 ENHRY, CDR2 SYGVKD. This CDR3 has 14 amino acids. The ends lost 10 bases at V and 2 bases at J; junction bases unmatched: 9. CDR3 DNA sequence: TGTGCCACCTTAACCGGGACAGGTAACACTGAAGCTTTCTTT. Protein: CATLTGTGNTEAFF.

V gene TRBV4-1 combines with J gene TRBJ2-1, with D tentatively TRBD1 (6 bases). The CDR3 totals 15 residues. Trimming left V 2 bases short and J 6 bases short, with 14 bases between. Per germline, CDR1 MGHRA and CDR2 YSYEKL. The CDR3 region has the DNA TGCGCCAGCAGCCAACCTTTCTTAGGGGGCAATGAGCAGTTCTTC. Translating it yields CASSQPFLGGNEQFF.

The rearrangement links TRBV28 to TRBJ2-2; maybe TRBD2 (6 bases). This CDR3 contains 14 residues. The germline V and J ends were trimmed by 6 bases and 1 base, with 9 bases remaining between them. Germline CDR1 is MDHEN and CDR2 is SYDVKM. The CDR3 reads CASRGGENTGELFF. The CDR3 DNA reads TGTGCCAGCAGGGGCGGGGAGAACACCGGGGAGCTGTTTTTT. Full variable domain (outside the CDR3, taken from reference TRBV28 and TRBJ2-2): DVKVTQSSRYLVKRTGEKVFLECVQDMDHENMFWYRQDPGLGLRLIYFSYDVKMKEKGDIPEGYSVSREKKERFSLILESASTNQTSMYLCASRGGENTGELFFGEGSRLTVL.

CDR3 sequence (DNA): TGCGCCAGCAGCTTGGGGGACAGGGTCGGAAAACTGTTTTTT. Translation: CASSLGDRVGKLFF. This rearrangement joins TRBV5-1 to TRBJ1-4, with 9 bases aligning to TRBD1. Looked up from germline, CDR1 is SGHRS and CDR2 is YFSETQ. The CDR3 length is 14 residues. The ends lost 0 bases at V and 10 bases at J; junction bases unmatched: 4.

V and J are TRBV6-5 and TRBJ1-6, with D possibly matching TRBD1 (6 bases). There are 13 residues in the CDR3. The germline CDR1 and CDR2 sequences are MNHEY and SVGAGI. The ends were cut back, 2 bases at V and 9 bases at J, with 8 bases in the middle. The chain's CDR3 is CASSYDRRSPLHF. The CDR3 DNA reads as TGTGCCAGCAGTTACGACAGGCGTTCACCCCTCCACTTT.

The gene calls are TRBV15 and TRBJ1-6; the D gene is possibly TRBD1 (5 bases). Between the trimmed V and J ends, which lost 3 bases and 10 bases, there was a span of 16 bases. The germline CDR1 and CDR2 sequences are LNHNV and YYDKDF (reference sequence). CDR3 length: 15 amino acids. CDR3 in DNA: TGTGCCACCAGCAGGGACAACGGGGGGGACTCACCCCTCCACTTT. Amino acids: CATSRDNGGDSPLHF. The variable domain in full, completed from reference TRBV15 and TRBJ1-6, reads DAMVIQNPRYQVTQFGKPVTLSCSQTLNHNVMYWYQQKSSQAPKLLFHYYDKDFNNEADTPDNFQSRRPNTSFCFLDIRSPGLGDTAMYLCATSRDNGGDSPLHFGNGTRLTVT.

The table lists this clone with a few counts. The chain is built from TRBV30 and TRBJ2-5; 9 bases match TRBD2. This CDR3 contains 14 residues. The germline V gene has CDR1 GTSNPN and CDR2 SVGIG (reference sequence). With V trimmed by 2 bases and J by 5 bases, 6 bases remained unmatched. This CDR3 reads CAWSRSGGWETQYF. CDR3 DNA sequence: TGTGCCTGGAGTCGAAGCGGGGGGTGGGAGACCCAGTACTTC.

The CDR3 region is CASSMEPALNTEAFF. DNA for the CDR3: TGTGCCAGTAGTATGGAGCCGGCTTTGAACACTGAAGCTTTCTTT. The V call is TRBV19, the J call TRBJ1-1; D is undetermined. Trimming left V 3 bases short and J 0 bases short, with 11 bases between. CDR3 length: 15 residues. Per germline, CDR1 LNHDA and CDR2 SQIVND (reference sequence).

V gene TRBV7-9 combines with J gene TRBJ2-7, with 11 bases fitting TRBD2. From germline, CDR1 is SEHNR and CDR2 FQNEAQ (reference sequence). This CDR3 is built from 15 residues. Unmatched junction bases numbered 6, after V lost 3 bases and J lost 5 bases. The CDR3 protein is CASSFSGRGRDEQYF. The CDR3, as DNA: TGTGCCAGCAGCTTTAGCGGGAGGGGTAGGGACGAGCAGTACTTC.

J is TRBJ2-3 and V is TRBV7-9, with D unclear. CDR1 and CDR2 from the germline V gene are SEHNR and FQNEAQ (reference sequence). V was trimmed by 1 base and J by 4 bases, leaving 12 bases between them. CDR3 length equals 15 residues. CDR3 in DNA: TGTGCCAGCAGCTTAGGCCTACTCTCCCCAGATACGCAGTATTTT. Residues: CASSLGLLSPDTQYF.